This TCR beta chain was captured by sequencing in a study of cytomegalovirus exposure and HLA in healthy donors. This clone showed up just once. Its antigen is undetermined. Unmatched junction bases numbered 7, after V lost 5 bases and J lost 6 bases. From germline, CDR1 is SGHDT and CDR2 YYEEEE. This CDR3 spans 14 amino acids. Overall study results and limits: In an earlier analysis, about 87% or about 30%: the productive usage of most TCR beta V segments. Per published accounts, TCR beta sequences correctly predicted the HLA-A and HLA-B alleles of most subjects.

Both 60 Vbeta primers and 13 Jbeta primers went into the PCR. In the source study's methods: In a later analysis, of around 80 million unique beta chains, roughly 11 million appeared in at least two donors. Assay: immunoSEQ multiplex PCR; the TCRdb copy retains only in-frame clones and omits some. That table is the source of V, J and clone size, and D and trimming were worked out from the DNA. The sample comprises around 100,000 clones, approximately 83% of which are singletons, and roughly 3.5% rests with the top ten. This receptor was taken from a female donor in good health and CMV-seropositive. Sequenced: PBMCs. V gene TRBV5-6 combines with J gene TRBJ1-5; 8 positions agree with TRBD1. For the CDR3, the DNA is TGTGCCAGCAGAGGACAGGGAGTGGTTCAGCCCCAGCATTTT. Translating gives CASRGQGVVQPQHF.